The text below deals with one T cell receptor (beta chain). The antigen is not known. This sample was included in a study of T-cell reconstitution after alpha-beta-depleted transplantation in children. Preparation of the TCRbeta library was carried out with unique molecular identifiers. Using its own MiXCR run on the PCR reads, TCRdb lists one record per CDR3 protein. This table holds 300,000 to 350,000 distinct CDR3 sequences, roughly 16% found once. Regarding the study as a whole: Recipient T cells and thymic progenitors that survived gave rise to the high TCRbeta diversity observed at day 60 in some patients. Several hundred expanded graft clones reportedly were the source of alpha-beta T cells about two months after transplant. A year post-transplant, T-cell counts and diversity derived mostly from newly produced T cells.

This receptor was obtained from a male patient under 10 years old who had a stem cell transplant for acute lymphoblastic leukemia, so the T cells may come from the graft donor. The sample consisted of PBMCs, mostly from graft donor cells, taken 360 days after TCRalphabeta/CD19-depleted stem cell transplant.

In DNA, the CDR3 is TGCAGTGCTACCGGGACCGCACCTTACGAGCAGTACTTC. Translated: CSATGTAPYEQYF. The chain carries TRBV20-1 and TRBJ2-7, with D perhaps given as TRBD1 or TRBD2 (5 bases each). The germline V gene encodes CDR1 DFQATT and CDR2 SNEGSKA (reference sequence). This CDR3 region has 13 residues. Trimming cost V 4 bases and J 4 bases, with 14 bases left between them.